Below, 32 T cell receptor beta chains from the same sample are listed, as sequenced in a study of T cell changes during pregnancy in multiple sclerosis (dated by TCRdb to between 2018 and 2020). Receptor libraries were prepared by the immunoSEQ multiplex PCR assay. TCRdb provides this immuneACCESS table in a form limited to in-frame rearrangements. Some clones are lacking; in checked studies, under half of them reflect an unresolved V gene, and why the rest are absent is not known. This sample comprises tens of thousands of clones, 80% to 90% of them detected only once. Clones ranked in the top ten supply 8.3% of the sample. The material sequenced was CD8+ T cells from peripheral blood mononuclear cells, taken in the second trimester of pregnancy. The receptors derive from a female donor with multiple sclerosis, enrolled in a pregnancy study.

This clone was observed once. The chain combines TRBV27 with TRBJ2-7; a possible D gene is TRBD1 (6 bases). The germline gives CDR1 MNHEY, CDR2 SMNVEV (reference sequence). Trimming cost V 5 bases and J 2 bases, with 13 bases left between them. There are 14 residues in the CDR3. This chain's CDR3 is CASSPLGGAYEQYF. The CDR3 region has the DNA TGTGCCAGCAGTCCCCTAGGGGGAGCCTACGAGCAGTACTTC.

As regards this clone: An end of the junction does not agree with germline; a read error may underlie this. The V and J genes are TRBV2 and TRBJ2-7; perhaps TRBD1 as D (6 bases). This CDR3 is built from 15 residues. CDR1 is SNHLY, CDR2 FYNNEI, per germline. The CDR3 DNA follows: TGTGCCAGCAGTGAATCAACAGGGCTCCGCCTCGGTGGACTCTTC. Translating gives CASSESTGLRLGGLF.

The chain carries TRBV5-1 and TRBJ2-5; no firm D call. This CDR3 is 16 amino acids long. V gave up 0 bases and J gave up 2 bases, with 14 bases separating them. The germline V gene has CDR1 SGHRS and CDR2 YFSETQ. For the CDR3, the DNA is TGCGCCAGCAGCTTGGTAGTGCGAGGAACTCAAGAGACCCAGTACTTC. Amino acid sequence: CASSLVVRGTQETQYF.

The J gene is TRBJ1-1, the V gene TRBV7-8; maybe TRBD1 (5 bases). This CDR3 has 16 amino acids. V was pared by 5 bases and J by 4 bases, with 20 bases between. The V gene's germline CDR1 is SGHVS and CDR2 FQNEAQ. CDR3 DNA: TGTGCCAGCAGCGGGAGGGATGGGGGAGCTGCCACTGAAGCTTTCTTT. Translation gives CASSGRDGGAATEAFF. The full variable domain, completed using reference TRBV7-8 and TRBJ1-1, is GAGVSQSPRYKVAKRGQDVALRCDPISGHVSLFWYQQALGQGPEFLTYFQNEAQLDKSGLPSDRFFAERPEGSVSTLKIQRTQQEDSAVYLCASSGRDGGAATEAFFGQGTRLTVV.

The genes are TRBV27 and TRBJ2-5, with D possibly matching TRBD1 (6 bases). CDR1 and CDR2 from the germline V gene are MNHEY and SMNVEV (reference sequence). This CDR3 has 16 amino acids. Trimming took off 5 bases at V and 2 bases at J, with 18 bases between the two ends. The chain's CDR3 is CASSPDETGGQETQYF. For the CDR3, the DNA is TGTGCCAGCAGTCCGGACGAGACAGGCGGGCAAGAGACCCAGTACTTC.

This chain connects TRBV5-4 to TRBJ1-4; D might be TRBD1 (5 bases). Germline V gene lookup returns CDR1 SGHNT and CDR2 YYREEE (reference sequence). The CDR3 has 14 residues. With 2 bases removed from V and 6 bases from J, the gap between germline ends came to 11 bases. As DNA, the CDR3 is TGTGCCAGCAGCTTCGATGGGGCATATGAAAAACTGTTTTTT. Encoded protein: CASSFDGAYEKLFF.

As regards this clone: One junction end does not reproduce the germline sequence, and a read error may be involved. The chain has TRBV7-7 and TRBJ2-7; 7 nucleotides agree with TRBD1. Germline loops: CDR1 SSHAT, CDR2 FNYEAQ (reference sequence). The CDR3 length is 15 residues. The DNA for the CDR3 is TGTGCTAGCAGCTCCCCGGGACAGCCATCCTACGAGCAGTACTTC. It encodes CASSSPGQPSYEQYF.

This chain uses TRBV5-6 with TRBJ2-3; 7 bases fit TRBD1. The trim removed 5 bases at V and 4 bases at J, leaving 10 bases unmatched. The CDR3 contains 15 residues. Germline-derived CDR1 and CDR2 are SGHDT and YYEEEE. The DNA for the CDR3 is TGTGCCAGCAGGAACGACAGGGATCGGCCAGATACGCAGTATTTT. This gives the protein CASRNDRDRPDTQYF.

The chain has TRBV25-1 and TRBJ1-2; D gene unclear. This CDR3 is built from 13 residues. Per germline, CDR1 MGHDK and CDR2 SYGVNS. The V end lost 2 bases, the J end lost 5 bases, and 9 bases lay between the germline ends. The CDR3 DNA is TGTGCCAGCAGTGAAAATAGAGGTTATGGCTACACCTTC. This codes for CASSENRGYGYTF.

This chain connects TRBV7-9 to TRBJ1-5; D uncertain. CDR3 length equals 15 residues. Germline CDR1 and CDR2: SEHNR and FQNEAQ (reference sequence). Deletions cut 2 bases from V and 6 bases from J, with 14 bases between. CDR3 DNA sequence: TGTGCCAGCAGCTTATCCGGGAAGGGCTCTCAGCCCCAGCATTTT. Protein product: CASSLSGKGSQPQHF.

The rearrangement uses TRBV19 and TRBJ1-5, with no clear D. This CDR3 contains 15 residues. Per germline, CDR1 LNHDA and CDR2 SQIVND (reference sequence). The germline V and J ends were trimmed by 8 bases and 4 bases, with 18 bases remaining between them. In DNA, the CDR3 is TGTGCCAGTCCCTGTCGGAGGGCACGGAATCAGCCCCAGCATTTT. Translation gives CASPCRRARNQPQHF.

The chain employs TRBV19 and TRBJ2-1; D is ambiguous. The V gene's germline CDR1 is LNHDA and CDR2 SQIVND (reference sequence). Trimming cost V 3 bases and J 7 bases, with 7 bases left between them. The CDR3 spans 12 residues. The CDR3 nucleotides are TGTGCCAGTAGTATTTACAGTAATGAGCAGTTCTTC. It is translated as CASSIYSNEQFF.

The rearrangement links TRBV7-9 to TRBJ2-1; D unresolved. Trimming took off 4 bases at V and 4 bases at J, with 17 bases between the two ends. The CDR3 length is 16 residues. Germline lookup yields CDR1 SEHNR and CDR2 FQNEAQ (reference sequence). In nucleotides, the CDR3 is TGTGCCAGCAGCTCACTTGCTTCCGTACCGTACAATGAGCAGTTCTTC. Translation gives CASSSLASVPYNEQFF.

This sequence joins TRBV13 and TRBJ2-7; 10 bases match TRBD2. V was pared by 6 bases and J by 6 bases, with 8 bases of the junction left unmatched. The CDR3 sequence is 14 residues long. Germline values: CDR1 PRHDT, CDR2 FYEKMQ (reference sequence). The CDR3 spells CASSSGTSAAEQYF. CDR3 coding DNA: TGTGCCAGCAGTTCCGGGACTAGCGCGGCCGAGCAGTACTTC.

The chain is built from TRBV13 and TRBJ1-2; weak D call: TRBD1 (5 bases). V lost 0 bases and J 3 bases, leaving 8 bases between the germline ends. The CDR3 has 14 residues. Germline assignment: CDR1 PRHDT and CDR2 FYEKMQ (reference sequence). CDR3 residues: CASSLGRADYGYTF. The CDR3 nucleotides are TGTGCCAGCAGCTTAGGCAGGGCGGACTATGGCTACACCTTC.

This clone was found a few times. This CDR3 is also generated by other DNA sequences in the sample. V usage is TRBV11-2 and J usage is TRBJ2-7; no clear D gene. The CDR3 length is 13 residues. V lost 3 bases and J lost 1, with 7 bases in between. Germline CDR1 SGHAT, CDR2 FQNNGV. CDR3 nucleotides: TGTGCCAGCAGCTTGCAGACTTCCTACGAGCAGTACTTC. It codes for CASSLQTSYEQYF.

The V call is TRBV4-2, the J call TRBJ2-7; tentatively, D is TRBD2 (6 bases). This CDR3 has 16 residues. Germline-derived CDR1 and CDR2 are LGHNA and YNFKEQ. The V gene lost 0 bases and the J gene lost 0 bases, with 12 bases spanning the gap. The CDR3 sequence: CASSQERGASSYEQYF. The CDR3 DNA sequence: TGTGCCAGCAGCCAAGAACGCGGGGCTAGCTCCTACGAGCAGTACTTC.

This sequence joins TRBV15 and TRBJ2-7; 7 bases agree with TRBD1. Per the germline V gene, CDR1 is LNHNV and CDR2 is YYDKDF (reference sequence). The CDR3 sequence is 15 residues long. The V and J ends lost 5 bases and 3 bases, in that order; junction bases with no gene match: 10. The CDR3 spells CATSVEGQANYEQYF. The DNA for the CDR3 is TGTGCCACCAGCGTCGAAGGACAGGCTAACTACGAGCAGTACTTC.

The V and J genes are TRBV5-5 and TRBJ1-2; tentatively, D is TRBD1 (5 bases). The CDR3 consists of 13 residues. Germline values: CDR1 SGHKS, CDR2 YYEKEE (reference sequence). V shed 4 bases and J shed 5 bases, with 12 bases lying between them. CDR3 sequence: CASSLDSGYGYTF. The CDR3 DNA follows: TGTGCCAGCAGCCTCGACAGCGGGTATGGCTACACCTTC.

The rearrangement uses TRBV6-5 and TRBJ1-1; TRBD1 matches at 8 bases. Germline V gives CDR1 MNHEY, CDR2 SVGAGI. With 0 bases clipped from V and 0 bases from J, the junction kept 3 bases outside the gene matches. The CDR3 has 16 residues. This chain's CDR3 is CASSYSGQVVNTEAFF. As DNA, the CDR3 is TGTGCCAGCAGTTACTCGGGACAGGTGGTGAACACTGAAGCTTTCTTT.

CDR3 residues: CASSLAGGSPYEQYF. In DNA form, the CDR3 reads TGTGCCAGCAGTTTGGCGGGGGGGAGTCCCTACGAGCAGTACTTC. The rearrangement uses TRBV28 and TRBJ2-7; the match to TRBD2 covers 9 bases. CDR3 length: 15 residues. V gave up 3 bases and J gave up 2 bases; unmatched junction bases: 5. CDR1 MDHEN and CDR2 SYDVKM come from the germline V gene.

The chain is built from TRBV19 and TRBJ1-1, with D tentatively TRBD1 (5 bases). The V end was cut by 5 bases, the J end by 0 bases, with 13 bases between. Germline V gives CDR1 LNHDA, CDR2 SQIVND (reference sequence). The CDR3 consists of 15 residues. The CDR3 sequence is CASSPIPDMNTEAFF. In nucleotides, the CDR3 is TGTGCCAGTAGTCCGATCCCGGACATGAACACTGAAGCTTTCTTT.

This chain connects TRBV29-1 to TRBJ2-3; D possibly corresponds to TRBD2 (5 bases). Trimming shortened V by 8 bases and J by 1 base, and 13 bases separated the two germline ends. Germline CDR1 and CDR2: SQVTM and ANQGSEA. The CDR3 has 13 amino acids. Here the CDR3 reads CSYDYERTDTQYF. In DNA form, the CDR3 reads TGCAGCTACGACTACGAACGCACAGATACGCAGTATTTT.

This chain joins TRBV6-1 and TRBJ1-4; D gene ambiguous. CDR1 is MNHNS, CDR2 SASEGT, per germline. Trimming stripped 1 base from V and 0 bases from J, with 12 bases between. The CDR3 loop spans 17 amino acids. DNA for the CDR3: TGTGCCAGCAGTGAAGGAGTGGACTCCCCAACTAATGAAAAACTGTTTTTT. Protein sequence: CASSEGVDSPTNEKLFF.

This chain uses TRBV4-1 with TRBJ1-5, with a weak D call TRBD1 (6 bases). The V end was cut by 4 bases, the J end by 5 bases, with 21 bases between. The CDR3 loop spans 17 amino acids. Germline CDR1 and CDR2: MGHRA and YSYEKL. The CDR3 here is CASSPQGGGRFDQPQHF. CDR3 in DNA: TGCGCCAGCAGCCCCCAAGGGGGGGGGCGCTTTGATCAGCCCCAGCATTTT.

In this sample, this clone turned up once. The V gene is TRBV7-2, the J gene TRBJ2-1; the D gene is possibly TRBD2 (5 bases). The germline gives CDR1 SGHTA, CDR2 FQGNSA. The CDR3 extends over 13 amino acids. V lost 3 bases, J lost 9 bases, and 12 bases lay in between. The CDR3 nucleotides read TGTGCCAGCAGCTTCCAGGACGGAGGTGAGCAGTTCTTC. It codes for CASSFQDGGEQFF. Looking up the rest from reference TRBV7-2 and TRBJ2-1 gives the full variable domain: GAGVSQSPSNKVTEKGKDVELRCDPISGHTALYWYRQSLGQGLEFLIYFQGNSAPDKSGLPSDRFSAERTGGSVSTLTIQRTQQEDSAVYLCASSFQDGGEQFFGPGTRLTVL.

V and J are TRBV19 and TRBJ1-6, with TRBD1 as a possible D gene (6 bases). The CDR3 runs 17 residues. Trimming shortened V by 1 base and J by 4 bases, and 14 bases separated the two germline ends. Germline lookup yields CDR1 LNHDA and CDR2 SQIVND (reference sequence). The CDR3: CASSIGDGQPYNSPLHF. CDR3 nucleotides: TGTGCCAGTAGTATAGGGGACGGACAGCCTTATAATTCACCCCTCCACTTT.

V is TRBV28 and J is TRBJ1-1; 7 nucleotides match TRBD1. Germline CDR1 reads MDHEN; CDR2 reads SYDVKM. The V gene end was trimmed by 6 bases and the J gene end by 5 bases; junction bases not matched to a gene: 15. The CDR3 totals 16 residues. CDR3 region: CASSLTPQGVGTEAFF. For the CDR3, the DNA is TGTGCCAGCAGCCTTACGCCTCAGGGGGTAGGGACTGAAGCTTTCTTT.

The chain uses TRBV13 and TRBJ2-1, with 9 positions matching TRBD1. This CDR3 is 16 amino acids long. V was pared by 5 bases and J by 7 bases, with 12 bases of the junction left unmatched. Germline CDR1 PRHDT, CDR2 FYEKMQ (reference sequence). The CDR3 nucleotides read TGTGCCAGCAGCCGGACCGGGACAGGGTTTGTGAATGAGCAGTTCTTC. This gives the protein CASSRTGTGFVNEQFF.

V and J are TRBV27 and TRBJ2-4; 7 nucleotides align to TRBD2. CDR1 is MNHEY and CDR2 is SMNVEV in the germline V gene (reference sequence). The junction had 2 bases not matched to a gene; V was cut back by 5 bases and J by 10 bases. The CDR3 contains 11 residues. CDR3 sequence: CASSGGEIQYF. CDR3 bases: TGTGCCAGCAGTGGGGGGGAAATTCAGTACTTC.

The V gene is TRBV2, the J gene TRBJ1-1; D gene ambiguous. The V and J ends lost 3 bases and 0 bases respectively, with 8 bases between them. There are 14 residues in the CDR3. CDR1 SNHLY and CDR2 FYNNEI come from the germline V gene. This CDR3 reads CASSDPGMNTEAFF. The CDR3 region has the DNA TGTGCCAGCAGTGATCCGGGGATGAACACTGAAGCTTTCTTT.

This clone was counted only a few times. The rearrangement uses TRBV10-2 and TRBJ1-2; possibly TRBD1 for D (6 bases). The V and J ends lost 7 bases and 6 bases respectively, with 15 bases between them. In germline, CDR1 is WSHSY, CDR2 SAAADI. The CDR3 has 13 residues. This CDR3 reads CASTPDSPHGYTF. The CDR3 nucleotides are TGCGCCAGCACCCCGGACAGTCCCCATGGCTACACCTTC.